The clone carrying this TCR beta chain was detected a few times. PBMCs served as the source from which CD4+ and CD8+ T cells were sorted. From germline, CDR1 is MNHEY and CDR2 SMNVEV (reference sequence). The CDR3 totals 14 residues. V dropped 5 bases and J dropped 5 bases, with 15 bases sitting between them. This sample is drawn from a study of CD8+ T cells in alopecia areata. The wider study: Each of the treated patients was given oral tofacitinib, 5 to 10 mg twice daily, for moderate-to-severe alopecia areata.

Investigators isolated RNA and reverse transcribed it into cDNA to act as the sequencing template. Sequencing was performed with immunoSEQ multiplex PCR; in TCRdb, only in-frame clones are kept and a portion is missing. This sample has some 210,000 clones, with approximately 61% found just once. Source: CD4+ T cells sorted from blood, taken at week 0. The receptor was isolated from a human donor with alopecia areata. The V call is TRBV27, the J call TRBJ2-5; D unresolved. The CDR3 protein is CASSPVGFWETQYF. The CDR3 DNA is TGTGCCAGCAGTCCGGTCGGGTTTTGGGAGACCCAGTACTTC.